Listed below are T cell receptor beta chains from one sample, sequenced in a study of blood T cells in healthy people across ages. TCRdb re-called the 5' RACE reads with MiXCR, one entry per CDR3 protein. The table has roughly 800,000 distinct CDR3 sequences, roughly 53% seen once. Sequencing used blood. These receptors were taken from a man older than 75 in good health. Both conserved end residues are part of each CDR3. A D gene is named only where the DNA matches it firmly. Part of the rows lack a size; the others show once, few, many or a class for expanded clones.

d_gene | j_gene | v_gene | abundance | CDR3aa | CDR3nt
NA | TRBJ2-3 | TRBV5-1 | few | CASSFTSGTDTQYF | TGCGCCAGCAGCTTCACGTCGGGGACAGATACGCAGTATTTT
TRBD2 | TRBJ2-7 | TRBV4-2 | NA | CASRAHSGSTYEQYF | TGTGCCAGCAGAGCGCATAGCGGGAGTACATACGAGCAGTACTTC
TRBD2 | TRBJ2-1 | TRBV11-2 | NA | CACRRPGLASNEQFF | TGTGCCTGCAGGCGGCCGGGACTAGCTAGCAATGAGCAGTTCTTC
NA | TRBJ2-3 | TRBV11-2 | NA | CASSTGRAARYAYF | TGTGCCAGCAGTACGGGACGGGCGGCGAGATACGCGTATTTT
NA | TRBJ1-4 | TRBV29-1 | few | CSVGRAGEKLFF | TGCAGCGTTGGCAGGGCAGGGGAAAAACTGTTTTTT
NA | TRBJ2-7 | TRBV15 | NA | CATSRAVRGEQYF | TGTGCCACCAGCAGAGCGGTGAGGGGCGAGCAGTACTTC
TRBD1 | TRBJ1-2 | TRBV5-1 | NA | CASSPGGKFGGYTF | TGCGCCAGCAGCCCAGGGGGCAAGTTCGGTGGCTACACCTTC
NA | TRBJ2-7 | TRBV20-1 | NA | CSARDSRSGSSYEQYF | TGCAGTGCTAGAGATTCGCGGTCGGGATCCTCCTACGAGCAGTACTTC
TRBD1 | TRBJ1-4 | TRBV6-5 | few | CASRPKQGYSNEKLFF | TGTGCCAGCAGACCTAAACAGGGGTACTCTAATGAAAAACTGTTTTTT
TRBD2 | TRBJ2-7 | TRBV29-1 | NA | CSVAQLAGGPGYEQYF | TGCAGCGTTGCCCAATTAGCGGGAGGCCCCGGCTACGAGCAGTACTTC
NA | TRBJ2-7 | TRBV24-1 | NA | CATSDPAGQFLPANEQYF | TGTGCCACCAGTGATCCAGCAGGGCAGTTCTTGCCTGCCAATGAGCAGTACTTC
NA | TRBJ2-7 | TRBV29-1 | few | CSVGGRGSSYEQYF | TGCAGCGTTGGGGGCAGGGGCAGCTCCTACGAGCAGTACTTC
NA | TRBJ1-2 | TRBV6-1 | NA | CASSEAYSNYGYTF | TGTGCCAGCAGTGAAGCTTACAGTAACTATGGCTACACCTTC
TRBD2 | TRBJ2-5 | TRBV6-6 | few | CASSQRGTSAQETQYF | TGTGCCAGCAGCCAACGAGGGACTAGCGCCCAAGAGACCCAGTACTTC
NA | TRBJ2-3 | TRBV2 | NA | CASSAPAYAYF | TGTGCCAGCAGTGCCCCGGCATACGCGTATTTT
TRBD2 | TRBJ2-1 | TRBV10-3 | NA | CAIKTTGERGIEQFF | TGTGCCATTAAAACGACGGGGGAGCGGGGGATTGAGCAGTTCTTC
NA | TRBJ2-1 | TRBV7-2 | NA | CASSSRSSYNEQFF | TGTGCCAGCAGCTCCCGAAGCTCCTACAATGAGCAGTTCTTC
TRBD2 | TRBJ2-7 | TRBV9 | few | CASSAHSGSNYEQYF | TGTGCCAGCAGCGCCCACAGCGGGAGTAACTACGAGCAGTACTTC
NA | TRBJ1-2 | TRBV3-1 | NA | CASSQERGSNYGYTF | TGTGCCAGCAGCCAAGAACGGGGATCGAACTATGGCTACACCTTC
TRBD1 | TRBJ2-1 | TRBV12-3/TRBV12-4 | few | CASRLDRGGREQFF | TGTGCCAGCAGACTGGACAGGGGAGGTAGAGAGCAGTTCTTC
TRBD1 | TRBJ1-2 | TRBV28 | few | CASSADPRGRAYTF | TGTGCCAGCAGTGCCGACCCCAGGGGGCGCGCCTACACCTTC
TRBD2 | TRBJ2-1 | TRBV7-6 | few | CASSSFAGLKANEQFF | TGTGCCAGCAGCTCCTTTGCGGGACTAAAGGCCAATGAGCAGTTCTTC
NA | TRBJ2-7 | TRBV9 | few | CASSVADATYEQYF | TGTGCCAGCAGCGTTGCGGACGCTACCTACGAGCAGTACTTC
TRBD2 | TRBJ2-7 | TRBV12-3/TRBV12-4 | NA | CASRVSGTPYEQYF | TGTGCCAGCAGGGTTAGCGGGACCCCCTACGAGCAGTACTTC
NA | TRBJ1-2 | TRBV11-2 | NA | CASSLFTRVVTGGNYGYTF | TGTGCCAGCAGCTTATTTACGCGGGTGGTAACAGGCGGCAACTATGGCTACACCTTC
NA | TRBJ2-3 | TRBV6-6 | NA | CASSYSPAVFSTDTQYF | TGTGCCAGCAGTTACTCCCCAGCGGTATTTAGCACAGATACGCAGTATTTT
TRBD1 | TRBJ1-2 | TRBV7-9 | NA | CASSFGQGLGYGYTF | TGTGCCAGCAGCTTTGGACAGGGCCTAGGCTATGGCTACACCTTC
NA | TRBJ2-3 | TRBV7-2 | NA | CASSLEWLPGAYF | TGTGCCAGCAGCTTAGAGTGGCTCCCGGGGGCGTATTTT
NA | TRBJ2-5 | TRBV12-3/TRBV12-4 | many | CASSFGSPSGETQYF | TGTGCCAGCAGTTTCGGGTCCCCCTCGGGAGAGACCCAGTACTTC